These 26 T cell receptor beta chains were all obtained from the same sample, sequenced in a study of T cell clones after liver transplantation. TCRdb keeps only in-frame clones here, not all; method: immunoSEQ multiplex PCR. Seen here are 90,000 to 120,000 clones, 82% observed once, and the top ten hold approximately 0.99%. The sequenced sample was CD4+ T cells from blood, obtained before liver transplant. These receptor sequences come from a human donor who received a liver transplant.

This chain uses TRBV7-8 with TRBJ1-2; TRBD1 agrees at 7 bases. CDR1 and CDR2 (germline): SGHVS, FQNEAQ. The V gene end was trimmed by 4 bases and the J gene end by 3 bases; junction bases not matched to a gene: 5. The CDR3 consists of 14 residues. The CDR3 nucleotides are TGTGCCAGCAGCTCTTCCGGGACAGACTATGGCTACACCTTC. This gives the protein CASSSSGTDYGYTF. Filled out from reference TRBV7-8 and TRBJ1-2, the complete variable domain reads GAGVSQSPRYKVAKRGQDVALRCDPISGHVSLFWYQQALGQGPEFLTYFQNEAQLDKSGLPSDRFFAERPEGSVSTLKIQRTQQEDSAVYLCASSSSGTDYGYTFGSGTRLTVV.

The chain links TRBV18 to TRBJ1-5; D might be TRBD1 (5 bases). CDR1 is KGHSH and CDR2 is LQKENI in the germline V gene. CDR3 length: 13 residues. V shed 5 bases and J shed 5 bases, with 10 bases lying between them. The CDR3 sequence is CASSEDSHQPQHF. Written as DNA, the CDR3 is TGTGCCAGCTCAGAAGACAGTCATCAGCCCCAGCATTTT.

The genes are TRBV2 and TRBJ2-1; D may be TRBD1 or TRBD2 (6 bases each). The V gene's germline CDR1 is SNHLY and CDR2 FYNNEI. The CDR3 length is 15 residues. V shed 3 bases and J shed 7 bases, with 16 bases lying between them. The CDR3 DNA is TGTGCCAGCAGTGAGGGGGGCCAGGGCACGAATGAGCAGTTCTTC. Its translation is CASSEGGQGTNEQFF.

The chain employs TRBV11-1 and TRBJ2-1; tentatively, D is TRBD2 (6 bases). Germline V gene sequence: CDR1 SGHAT, CDR2 FQDESV (reference sequence). This CDR3 has 16 amino acids. Between the trimmed V and J ends, which lost 1 base and 4 bases, there was a span of 14 bases. CDR3 DNA sequence: TGTGCCAGCAGCTTAGAGGTAGCGGTCGTTTACAATGAGCAGTTCTTC. Translation: CASSLEVAVVYNEQFF.

The rearrangement joins TRBV9 to TRBJ2-1; perhaps TRBD1 as D (6 bases). V lost 3 bases to trimming and J lost 3 bases, with 13 bases between them. This CDR3 has 15 amino acids. The germline gives CDR1 SGDLS, CDR2 YYNGEE. The CDR3 loop reads CASSDTGLDYNEQFF. CDR3 bases: TGTGCCAGCAGCGACACAGGGTTGGACTACAATGAGCAGTTCTTC.

V gene TRBV6-1 combines with J gene TRBJ1-1, with D perhaps matching TRBD1 (5 bases). The CDR3 consists of 13 residues. The germline gives CDR1 MNHNS, CDR2 SASEGT. V gave up 4 bases and J gave up 2 bases, with 8 bases separating them. In DNA form, the CDR3 reads TGTGCCAGCAGTGGGGGGGTTAACACTGAAGCTTTCTTT. This gives the protein CASSGGVNTEAFF.

This chain joins TRBV6-1 and TRBJ2-7; 8 nucleotides align to TRBD2. Germline lookup yields CDR1 MNHNS and CDR2 SASEGT. Trimming removed 8 bases from V and 2 bases from J; junction bases left unmatched: 8. The CDR3 contains 14 residues. The CDR3 DNA is TGTGCCAGCCGTCGGGGGGGTGATCCCTACGAGCAGTACTTC. This gives the protein CASRRGGDPYEQYF.

This CDR3 is CASSVTTGEAGNTIYF. The CDR3 DNA is TGTGCCAGCAGCGTAACCACAGGGGAAGCTGGAAACACCATATATTTT. V gene TRBV9 combines with J gene TRBJ1-3, with 7 bases identical to TRBD1. Germline CDR1 and CDR2: SGDLS and YYNGEE. This CDR3 is built from 16 residues. The junction had 6 bases not matched to a gene; V was cut back by 1 base and J by 2 bases.

The genes are TRBV6-4 and TRBJ1-6; no firm D call. The CDR3 loop spans 14 amino acids. Germline assignment: CDR1 MRHNA and CDR2 SNTAGT. Trimming took off 2 bases at V and 4 bases at J, with 6 bases between the two ends. Here the CDR3 DNA reads TGTGCCAGCAGTGACGGGAGGTATAATTCACCCCTCCACTTT. Translating gives CASSDGRYNSPLHF.

The chain carries TRBV14 and TRBJ2-5; D uncertain. Per germline, CDR1 SGHDN and CDR2 FVKESK. V was shortened by 2 bases and J by 5 bases, with 6 bases between the two germline ends. The CDR3 consists of 12 residues. The CDR3 region has the DNA TGTGCCAGCAGCCAAAATAGGGAGACCCAGTACTTC. Translation: CASSQNRETQYF.

This clone was observed once. This chain connects TRBV5-4 to TRBJ2-1; no clear D gene. Trimming pared 0 bases from V and 9 bases from J, leaving 16 bases between. This CDR3 region has 15 residues. Germline CDR1 is SGHNT and CDR2 is YYREEE (reference sequence). As DNA, the CDR3 is TGTGCCAGCAGCTTGGGGGCTCGGGTGGAAGGTGAGCAGTTCTTC. Translating it yields CASSLGARVEGEQFF. Together with reference TRBV5-4 and TRBJ2-1, the CDR3 gives the full variable domain: ETGVTQSPTHLIKTRGQQVTLRCSSQSGHNTVSWYQQALGQGPQFIFQYYREEENGRGNFPPRFSGLQFPNYSSELNVNALELDDSALYLCASSLGARVEGEQFFGPGTRLTVL.

The chain couples TRBV11-3 to TRBJ2-5; D is uncertain. V was trimmed by 1 base and J by 5 bases, leaving 14 bases between them. This CDR3 has 15 residues. Germline loops: CDR1 SGHNT, CDR2 YENEEA. CDR3 region: CASSLGPTPLETQYF. CDR3 in DNA: TGTGCCAGCAGCTTAGGTCCGACTCCCCTCGAGACCCAGTACTTC.

J is TRBJ2-7 and V is TRBV4-1; D not certain. The germline V gene has CDR1 MGHRA and CDR2 YSYEKL. Deletions cut 1 base from V and 3 bases from J, with 13 bases between. The CDR3 loop spans 15 amino acids. The CDR3 protein is CASSQVGGSYYEQYF. CDR3 bases: TGCGCCAGCAGCCAAGTGGGCGGAAGCTACTACGAGCAGTACTTC.

The table lists this clone with many counts. V and J are TRBV6-1 and TRBJ1-5; D unclear. V was shortened by 3 bases and J by 6 bases, with 3 bases between the two germline ends. The germline gives CDR1 MNHNS, CDR2 SASEGT. The CDR3 totals 11 residues. CDR3 region: CASSDVQPQHF. In DNA, the CDR3 is TGTGCCAGCAGTGATGTTCAGCCCCAGCATTTT.

The chain couples TRBV5-4 to TRBJ1-2, with D perhaps TRBD1 (5 bases). V lost 4 bases, J lost 0 bases, and 16 bases lay in between. CDR3 size: 16 residues. The germline gives CDR1 SGHNT, CDR2 YYREEE (reference sequence). The CDR3 loop is CASSPRGGVTNYGYTF. In nucleotides, the CDR3 is TGTGCCAGCAGCCCCCGGGGCGGAGTAACTAACTATGGCTACACCTTC. The whole variable domain, filled in from reference TRBV5-4 and TRBJ1-2, reads ETGVTQSPTHLIKTRGQQVTLRCSSQSGHNTVSWYQQALGQGPQFIFQYYREEENGRGNFPPRFSGLQFPNYSSELNVNALELDDSALYLCASSPRGGVTNYGYTFGSGTRLTVV.

The V and J genes are TRBV19 and TRBJ2-1; 8 nucleotides match TRBD2. Germline V gene lookup returns CDR1 LNHDA and CDR2 SQIVND (reference sequence). CDR3 size: 14 residues. With 10 bases clipped from V and 9 bases from J, the junction kept 14 bases outside the gene matches. The CDR3 sequence is CATSSGGGRVEQFF. DNA of the CDR3: TGTGCCACCTCATCGGGGGGGGGCCGTGTTGAGCAGTTCTTC.

V and J are TRBV18 and TRBJ1-5; a possible D gene is TRBD1 (5 bases). Germline V lookup: CDR1 KGHSH, CDR2 LQKENI. V shed 2 bases and J shed 0 bases, with 17 bases lying between them. This CDR3 is 18 amino acids long. CDR3 sequence (DNA): TGTGCCAGCTCACCAAACCCACAGGCCCATTATAGCAATCAGCCCCAGCATTTT. This gives the protein CASSPNPQAHYSNQPQHF.

This clone occurred many times. The V gene is TRBV30, the J gene TRBJ1-2; 11 bases match TRBD1. Germline-derived CDR1 and CDR2 are GTSNPN and SVGIG (reference sequence). The CDR3 covers 15 residues. V dropped 0 bases and J dropped 7; count of bases not matched to a gene: 7. CDR3 sequence: CAWSVQRTGGFGYTF. CDR3 bases: TGTGCCTGGAGTGTACAGAGGACAGGGGGCTTTGGCTACACCTTC.

This sequence joins TRBV7-2 and TRBJ2-7, with D tentatively TRBD1 (7 bases). The CDR3 contains 15 residues. V lost 2 bases, J lost 2 bases, and 13 bases lay in between. The germline V gene has CDR1 SGHTA and CDR2 FQGNSA. The CDR3 loop is CASSLNPGGTYEQYF. The DNA for the CDR3 is TGTGCCAGCAGCTTAAACCCAGGGGGGACCTACGAGCAGTACTTC.

This clone came up a few times. V usage is TRBV27 and J usage is TRBJ1-4; D unclear. Trimming shortened V by 5 bases and J by 5 bases, and 9 bases separated the two germline ends. This CDR3 is built from 13 residues. Germline values: CDR1 MNHEY, CDR2 SMNVEV (reference sequence). The CDR3: CASSRRENEKLFF. As DNA, the CDR3 is TGTGCCAGCAGTCGAAGGGAGAATGAAAAACTGTTTTTT.

The chain carries TRBV18 and TRBJ1-1; D is ambiguous. The CDR3 spans 13 residues. Germline V gene lookup returns CDR1 KGHSH and CDR2 LQKENI. V lost 8 bases and J 7 bases, leaving 17 bases between the germline ends. The CDR3 sequence: CASNLDQKREAFF. The CDR3 DNA sequence: TGTGCCAGCAACCTTGACCAGAAGCGTGAAGCTTTCTTT.

V usage is TRBV6-4 and J usage is TRBJ2-1, with 11 nucleotides matching TRBD2. CDR3 size: 15 residues. V lost 6 bases to trimming and J lost 10 bases; unmatched junction nucleotides: 11. Germline-derived CDR1 and CDR2 are MRHNA and SNTAGT. The CDR3 sequence is CASSKLAGDFGEQFF. Here the CDR3 DNA reads TGTGCCAGCAGCAAACTAGCGGGAGATTTTGGGGAGCAGTTCTTC.

The chain recombines TRBV5-6 with TRBJ2-7, with D unclear. Germline V CDR1 and CDR2: SGHDT, YYEEEE. The CDR3 consists of 13 residues. Trimming left V 0 bases short and J 5 bases short, with 9 bases between. CDR3 nucleotide sequence: TGTGCCAGCAGCTTGGTTTGGGTCCACGAGCAGTACTTC. The encoded protein is CASSLVWVHEQYF.

This rearrangement joins TRBV1 to TRBJ1-5; the tabulated D call, TRBD1, remains unverified against the DNA. TRBV1 is classified as a pseudogene. CDR3 length: 16 residues. CDR3 bases: TGCACCAGGCACACTACAGGGGCCTATAGCAATCAGCCCCAGCATTTT. Residues: CTRHTTGAYSNQPQHF.

The chain combines TRBV5-1 with TRBJ1-6, with 9 bases fitting TRBD1. The CDR3 is 15 residues long. Germline lookup yields CDR1 SGHRS and CDR2 YFSETQ. V was clipped by 4 bases and J by 10 bases; unmatched bases: 9. The DNA for the CDR3 is TGCGCCAGCAGCCCGGGGACAGGGCCGGAATCACCCCTCCACTTT. Its protein is CASSPGTGPESPLHF.

The sample holds one count of this clone. The chain uses TRBV28 and TRBJ2-5, with a tentative D call TRBD1 (6 bases). V was trimmed by 0 bases and J by 4 bases, leaving 9 bases between them. The CDR3 is 14 residues long. Looked up from germline, CDR1 is MDHEN and CDR2 is SYDVKM. CDR3: CASSLWGAGETQYF. The CDR3 bases are TGTGCCAGCAGTTTATGGGGGGCAGGAGAGACCCAGTACTTC.